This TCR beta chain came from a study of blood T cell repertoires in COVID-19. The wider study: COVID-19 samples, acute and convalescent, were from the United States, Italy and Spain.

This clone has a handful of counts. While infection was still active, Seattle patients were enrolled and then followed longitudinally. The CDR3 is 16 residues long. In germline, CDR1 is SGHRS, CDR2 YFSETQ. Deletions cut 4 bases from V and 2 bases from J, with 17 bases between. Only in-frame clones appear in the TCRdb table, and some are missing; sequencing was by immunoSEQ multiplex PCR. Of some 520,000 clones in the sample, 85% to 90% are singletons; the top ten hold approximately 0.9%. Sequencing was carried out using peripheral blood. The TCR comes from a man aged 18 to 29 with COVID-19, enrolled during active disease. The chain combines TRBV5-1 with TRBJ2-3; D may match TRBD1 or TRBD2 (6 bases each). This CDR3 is CASSVGGPNPTDTQYF. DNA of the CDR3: TGCGCCAGCAGCGTGGGGGGCCCAAACCCCACAGATACGCAGTATTTT.